The 16 T cell receptor beta chains below were found in one sample sequenced in a study of T cells after yellow fever vaccination. TCRdb processed the 5' RACE reads anew with MiXCR; each CDR3 protein has one entry. This sample has about 580,000 distinct CDR3 sequences, with less than 20% found just once. The sequencing here drew on PBMCs, taken 5 to 6 days after the first yellow fever vaccination. These TCRs come from a man between 18 and 35 years old who received the YFV17D yellow fever vaccine.

The chain combines TRBV11-2 with TRBJ2-7; D remains ambiguous. Trimming removed 5 bases from V and 7 bases from J, with 18 bases in between. This CDR3 comprises 14 residues. Looked up from germline, CDR1 is SGHAT and CDR2 is FQNNGV. Here the CDR3 reads CASSTSARRGEQYF. CDR3 in DNA: TGTGCCAGCAGCACCTCCGCCCGGCGAGGAGAGCAGTACTTC.

This clonotype was counted between two and nine times. The chain links TRBV4-1 to TRBJ2-5; no clear D gene. The CDR3 is 13 amino acids. Trimming took 3 bases from V and 5 from J, leaving 10 bases between them. Per germline, CDR1 MGHRA and CDR2 YSYEKL. The CDR3 bases are TGCGCCAGCAGCCAGGCCCCCCCTGAGACCCAGTACTTC. This gives the protein CASSQAPPETQYF.

The rearrangement uses TRBV20-1 and TRBJ2-3; no clear D. V gave up 0 bases and J gave up 1 base, with 26 bases separating them. CDR3 size: 20 residues. Per the germline V gene, CDR1 is DFQATT and CDR2 is SNEGSKA (reference sequence). CDR3 amino acids: CSARDRVGSVRVAGTDTQYF. The CDR3 DNA reads as TGCAGTGCTAGAGATCGGGTCGGATCGGTCCGCGTGGCCGGCACAGATACGCAGTATTTT.

The V gene is TRBV5-4, the J gene TRBJ2-7, with TRBD1 matching over 9 bases. V dropped 4 bases and J dropped 7; count of bases not matched to a gene: 6. The CDR3 length is 13 residues. Germline V gene data show CDR1 as SGHNT and CDR2 as YYREEE (reference sequence). The CDR3 here is CASSKTGGLEQYV. The CDR3 coding sequence is TGTGCCAGCAGCAAGACAGGGGGGCTTGAGCAGTACGTC.

This clonotype was seen more than once but under ten times. The chain uses TRBV4-1 and TRBJ2-7; weak D call: TRBD2 (5 bases). The CDR3 totals 17 residues. Trimming left V 0 bases short and J 3 bases short, with 18 bases between. Per the germline V gene, CDR1 is MGHRA and CDR2 is YSYEKL. CDR3: CASSQEGPDRGFYEQYF. CDR3 DNA: TGCGCCAGCAGCCAAGAGGGCCCCGACCGGGGTTTCTACGAGCAGTACTTC.

In its sample, this clonotype was seen a few times. The CDR3 DNA sequence: TGCAGTGCACGAAGGGGGCCAGGTACCTACGAGCAGTACTTC. Translated, it gives CSARRGPGTYEQYF. V usage is TRBV20-1 and J usage is TRBJ2-7, with 7 bases lining up with TRBD1. V gave up 6 bases and J gave up 2 bases; unmatched junction bases: 10. The CDR3 is 14 residues long. The germline CDR1 and CDR2 sequences are DFQATT and SNEGSKA (reference sequence).

The rearrangement uses TRBV19 and TRBJ2-4; D is undetermined. Trimming removed 0 bases from V and 2 bases from J, with 8 bases in between. The CDR3 is 15 amino acids. Germline values: CDR1 LNHDA, CDR2 SQIVND (reference sequence). DNA of the CDR3: TGTGCCAGTAGTATAGATTTGGGATCCAAAAACATTCAGTACTTC. Amino acids: CASSIDLGSKNIQYF. Using reference TRBV19 and TRBJ2-4 for the parts outside the CDR3, the full variable domain is DGGITQSPKYLFRKEGQNVTLSCEQNLNHDAMYWYRQDPGQGLRLIYYSQIVNDFQKGDIAEGYSVSREKKESFPLTVTSAQKNPTAFYLCASSIDLGSKNIQYFGAGTRLSVL.

A few counts support this clonotype. The gene calls are TRBV4-1 and TRBJ1-6; D not resolved. The CDR3 has 15 residues. Germline-derived CDR1 and CDR2 are MGHRA and YSYEKL. Deletions cut 8 bases from V and 1 base from J, with 12 bases between. DNA of the CDR3: TGCGCCAGCCAGCCGCCCGGTTCCTATAATTCACCCCTCCACTTT. This codes for CASQPPGSYNSPLHF.

In its sample, this clonotype was seen a few times. The V call is TRBV2, the J call TRBJ1-4; maybe TRBD1 (6 bases). The CDR3 spans 16 residues. V was pared by 7 bases and J by 8 bases, with 23 bases between. From germline, CDR1 is SNHLY and CDR2 FYNNEI. The CDR3 DNA reads TGTGCCAGCACCTCTTGGCAGGGGAAGATTGGGGAAAAACTGTTTTTT. This sequence encodes CASTSWQGKIGEKLFF. Using reference TRBV2 and TRBJ1-4 for the parts outside the CDR3, the full variable domain is EPEVTQTPSHQVTQMGQEVILRCVPISNHLYFYWYRQILGQKVEFLVSFYNNEISEKSEIFDDQFSVERPDGSNFTLKIRSTKLEDSAMYFCASTSWQGKIGEKLFFGSGTQLSVL.

In nucleotides, the CDR3 is TGTGCCAGCAGCACGGGACAGGGAGGCCAAGAGACCCAGTACTTC. Protein: CASSTGQGGQETQYF. The gene calls are TRBV7-8 and TRBJ2-5; 9 bases are a match to TRBD1. Germline CDR1 reads SGHVS; CDR2 reads FQNEAQ. CDR3 size: 15 residues. Trimming took 5 bases from V and 1 from J; bases not matched to a gene: 5.

This clonotype was counted a few times. This chain joins TRBV6-5 and TRBJ2-1; D ambiguous. From germline, CDR1 is MNHEY and CDR2 SVGAGI. CDR3 length: 12 amino acids. Trimming removed 7 bases from V and 5 bases from J, with 9 bases in between. CDR3 sequence reads: CASNGENNEQFF. CDR3 in DNA: TGTGCCAGCAATGGGGAAAACAATGAGCAGTTCTTC.

This clonotype was observed many times. This chain uses TRBV18 with TRBJ2-1; possible D gene TRBD2, 6 bases. CDR3 length: 17 amino acids. V was shortened by 0 bases and J by 0 bases, with 12 bases between the two germline ends. Germline V gene data show CDR1 as KGHSH and CDR2 as LQKENI. The CDR3 region has the DNA TGTGCCAGCTCACCACCGGGACTTTCGAGCTCCTACAATGAGCAGTTCTTC. Translated: CASSPPGLSSSYNEQFF.

This clonotype was detected ten times or more. CDR3: CASSPWGGGARGNQPQHF. The CDR3 DNA follows: TGTGCCAGCAGTCCGTGGGGGGGGGGCGCGAGGGGCAATCAGCCCCAGCATTTT. The chain uses TRBV6-5 and TRBJ1-5, with D possibly being TRBD1 (6 bases). Germline-derived CDR1 and CDR2 are MNHEY and SVGAGI. This CDR3 comprises 18 residues. Trimming shortened V by 5 bases and J by 2 bases, and 22 bases separated the two germline ends.

V and J are TRBV6-1 and TRBJ1-5, with 10 bases lining up with TRBD1. With V trimmed by 8 bases and J by 6 bases, 10 bases remained unmatched. Germline-derived CDR1 and CDR2 are MNHNS and SASEGT. The CDR3 spans 15 residues. The CDR3 spells CASWGQGRYSQPQHF. CDR3 DNA sequence: TGTGCCAGCTGGGGACAGGGGAGGTATAGTCAGCCCCAGCATTTT.

The rearrangement joins TRBV29-1 to TRBJ1-2; maybe TRBD1 (5 bases). V was shortened by 3 bases and J by 8 bases, with 19 bases between the two germline ends. Looked up from germline, CDR1 is SQVTM and CDR2 is ANQGSEA. The CDR3 length is 14 residues. CDR3 sequence (DNA): TGCAGCGTTGATGGAGTCAGGGCAAGGATGGGCTACACCTTC. Its translation is CSVDGVRARMGYTF.

This clonotype has more than one count but fewer than ten. The V and J genes are TRBV14 and TRBJ1-1; D possibly corresponds to TRBD1 (6 bases). This CDR3 region has 14 residues. Deletions cut 3 bases from V and 3 bases from J, with 11 bases between. Germline CDR1 reads SGHDN; CDR2 reads FVKESK. CDR3 bases: TGTGCCAGCAGCCATATAGGGGGACACACTGAAGCTTTCTTT. This codes for CASSHIGGHTEAFF.